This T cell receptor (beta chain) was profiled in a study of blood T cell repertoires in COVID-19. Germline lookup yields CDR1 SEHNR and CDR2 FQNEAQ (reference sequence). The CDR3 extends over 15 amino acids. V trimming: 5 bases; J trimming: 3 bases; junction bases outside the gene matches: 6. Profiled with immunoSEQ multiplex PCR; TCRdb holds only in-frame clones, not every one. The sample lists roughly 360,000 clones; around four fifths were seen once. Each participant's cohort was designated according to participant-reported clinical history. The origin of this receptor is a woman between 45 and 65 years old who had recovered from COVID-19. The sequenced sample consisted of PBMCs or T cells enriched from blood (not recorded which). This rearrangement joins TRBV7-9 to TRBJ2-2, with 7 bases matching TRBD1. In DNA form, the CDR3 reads TGTGCCAGCAGCCCCGGCGACAGGGACACCGGGGAGCTGTTTTTT. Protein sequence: CASSPGDRDTGELFF.